This TCR beta chain was obtained from a study of T cell responses to AZD1222 COVID-19 vaccine. The overall study: Pooled samples include second doses given at about 4 or 12 weeks.

This clone came up once. What it recognizes is unknown. Study findings and constraints: The number of AZD1222 recipients seropositive at baseline was only 5 to 7. Possibly, clonal diversity was underestimated; donors were largely white British and included more females.

The CDR3 is made up of 17 amino acids. The method was immunoSEQ multiplex PCR; TCRdb's version includes in-frame clones alone and lacks a portion of them. This repertoire shows tens of thousands of clones, 87% found once; its top ten account for around a sixth. The rearrangement uses TRBV12-2 and TRBJ1-3; TRBD1, the D gene given by the table, was not confirmed from the DNA. TRBV12-2 is given as a pseudogene. The receptor comes from an adult in good health. This specimen consisted of peripheral blood, obtained on day 0 of AZD1222 vaccination. DNA for the CDR3: TGTGCAAGTCGCCCGAGGCAGGACAGGGGGCATGGAAACACCATATATTTT. Translation: CASRPRQDRGHGNTIYF.